This T cell receptor beta chain stems from a study of blood T cell repertoires in COVID-19. Study context: Donors in the United States, Italy and Spain gave samples during acute or convalescent COVID-19.

The V and J ends lost 4 bases and 3 bases respectively, with 14 bases between them. This CDR3 has 15 amino acids. Germline lookup yields CDR1 SGHTA and CDR2 FQGNSA. TCRdb's copy holds only in-frame clones and misses some; the assay was immunoSEQ multiplex PCR. The sample records fewer than 85,000 clones, around 82% being singletons. The count of this clone is one. V gene TRBV7-2 combines with J gene TRBJ2-3, with a possible D match to TRBD2 (5 bases). Material: peripheral blood. The sequence was obtained from a human donor in a cohort sampled during active COVID-19. DNA for the CDR3: TGTGCCAGCAGCTCAAGACTAACTTTGACAGATACGCAGTATTTT. Translated: CASSSRLTLTDTQYF.